This T cell receptor (beta chain) was recovered during a study (dated by TCRdb to between 2021 and 2023). General findings and caveats noted by the study authors: Further investigation, including longitudinal sampling and assessment of a control group, is stated by the authors to be required.

Survey-level sequencing on the immunoSEQ platform was used to profile the TCR beta chain repertoires. In the source study's methods: CDR3 amino acid length spectratypes and V-J pairing frequencies were compared, and repertoire diversity was measured with the inverse Simpson index. TCR beta CDR3 sequences were matched against VDJdb to annotate clonotypes specific to SARS-CoV-2, CMV, influenza A and EBV. As stored in TCRdb, this immuneACCESS dataset retains in-frame rearrangements with V and J assigned. A fraction of the clones does not appear; measured against another copy, unresolved V genes explain less than half of the discrepancy, and the remainder lacks a known reason. D and trimming were read from the DNA, whereas the V and J calls and clone size are those reported in that table. The sample records some 70,000 clones, roughly 95% of which are singletons. Around 4.6% of the sample is held by the ten biggest clonotypes.

In regard to this clone: This receptor's antigen is unknown. No much larger clone exists at a distance of one base, and base qualities are not known.

PBMCs were separated from peripheral blood, and TCR beta sequencing was performed on genomic DNA obtained from unsorted PBMCs. V is reduced by 1 base and J by 3 bases, leaving a spacing of 10 bases between them. From the germline V gene, CDR1 is SGHDN and CDR2 is FVKESK. The CDR3 contains 15 residues, cysteine and phenylalanine counted. The DNA shown is the 45-base CDR3, in frame from base 1. This receptor was identified in a man aged 35 to 55 with rheumatoid arthritis. The sample taken for sequencing was PBMCs. Recombination joined TRBV14 with TRBJ2-1, with TRBD1 perhaps the D gene, on 6 matching bases. The nucleotide sequence reads as follows: TGTGCCAGCAGCCAAGCCGGGACAATCTACAATGAGCAGTTCTTC. Translated, it reads CASSQAGTIYNEQFF.